The entry below describes one T cell receptor (beta chain). Its binding antigen is unknown. No much larger clonotype is one base removed from it; base qualities were not supplied. The record originates from a study of blood T cell repertoires in COVID-19 (TCRdb year 2020). Describing the broader study: Samples covering the acute and convalescent phases of COVID-19 were provided by collaborators in the United States, Italy and Spain. The prospective study material was composed of cDNA or gDNA derived from T cells, B-cell-depleted T cells, or PBMCs. Subjects who had been exposed to COVID-19, were actively infected with it, or had recovered from it provided the deeply sampled blood TCRbeta repertoires that made up the dataset. The repertoires were released in a freely available public database intended as a resource for research on the immune response to SARS-CoV-2. The samples were drawn from the first 160 participants of the ongoing ImmuneRACE study and from 950 to 1,500 subjects provided by 6 global collaborators. Nearly every sample came with metadata listing a de-identified subject ID, COVID-19 status, age in years and sex. Where available, HLA class I and class II types were obtained from metadata supplied by the sample provider rather than from assay-based typing. The paper as a whole reports these results and caveats: The amount of clinical and demographic metadata varied by source and participant and was provided uncurated.

V is cut back by 2 bases and J by 7 bases, with 11 bases in the junction unmatched. Counted from cysteine to phenylalanine, this CDR3 has 16 amino acids. The read is trimmed to its CDR3 DNA, 48 bases read in frame from base 1. CDR1 and CDR2 were assigned from the germline V gene as MGHDK and SYGVNS. TCRbeta CDR3 regions were amplified from genomic DNA by means of the immunoSEQ Assay, a bias-controlled multiplex PCR. The source study handled its data this way. Nucleated cell counts per sample were estimated from amplification of reference gene primers within the assay. To quantify the absolute abundance of each unique TCRbeta CDR3 rearrangement, sequence reads were collapsed and filtered. For each sample, productive Simpson clonality was calculated by taking the square root of Simpson's diversity index across productive rearrangements. Imported from immuneACCESS, the table was reduced by TCRdb to in-frame sequences with V and J called. These copies leave out some clones; in studies compared against another copy, an unresolved V gene accounts for under half, and the cause of the remainder is not known. V and J calls and clone size follow that table, whereas D and trimming were derived from the DNA. The sample yields tens of thousands of clones; about nine tenths were counted once. The ten top clones hold about 30% of the sample.

The collaborating institutions used their own protocols to collect whole blood in K2EDTA tubes. Collaborator samples were shipped for TCRbeta analysis as frozen whole blood, isolated PBMCs, or DNA extracted from either sample type. Sequenced sample: peripheral blood. The rearranged chain carries TRBV25-1 and TRBJ1-5; 7 junctional bases match TRBD1. This receptor was obtained from a woman older than 75 with active or convalescent COVID-19. The sequenced DNA is TGTGCCAGCAGTGAAAAGGGGGCCTCAGGGGGGCAGCCCCAGCATTTT. Its translation is CASSEKGASGGQPQHF. When the CDR3 is completed using the reference TRBV25-1 and TRBJ1-5 genes on either side, the full variable domain is EADIYQTPRYLVIGTGKKITLECSQTMGHDKMYWYQQDPGMELHLIHYSYGVNSTEKGDLSSESTVSRIRTEHFPLTLESARPSHTSQYLCASSEKGASGGQPQHFGDGTRLSIL.